This TCR beta chain was recorded in a study of blood T cell repertoires in COVID-19. About the research overall: Donors in the United States, Italy and Spain gave samples during acute or convalescent COVID-19.

In the original analysis: Amplified reference gene primers provided the basis for estimating nucleated cell counts. Repertoires were generated with immunoSEQ multiplex PCR, while TCRdb's copy carries only in-frame clones and drops some. From that table come the V and J calls and clone size; the DNA was used to work out D and trimming. There are 350,000 to 450,000 clones in the sample; over 75% occur only once, and about 2% lies in the top ten. Looked up from germline, CDR1 is MDHEN and CDR2 is SYDVKM. CDR3 size: 19 residues. V lost 3 bases and J lost 0, with 21 bases in between. The material sequenced was peripheral blood. This sequence joins TRBV28 and TRBJ1-5; no definite D call. The TCR originated in a woman aged 55-69 years with COVID-19, enrolled during active disease. The CDR3: CASSLTGIPLGYSNQPQHF. The CDR3 DNA reads TGTGCCAGCAGTTTGACCGGGATACCTTTAGGATATAGCAATCAGCCCCAGCATTTT. Based on the CDR3 plus reference TRBV28 and TRBJ1-5, the full variable domain is DVKVTQSSRYLVKRTGEKVFLECVQDMDHENMFWYRQDPGLGLRLIYFSYDVKMKEKGDIPEGYSVSREKKERFSLILESASTNQTSMYLCASSLTGIPLGYSNQPQHFGDGTRLSIL.